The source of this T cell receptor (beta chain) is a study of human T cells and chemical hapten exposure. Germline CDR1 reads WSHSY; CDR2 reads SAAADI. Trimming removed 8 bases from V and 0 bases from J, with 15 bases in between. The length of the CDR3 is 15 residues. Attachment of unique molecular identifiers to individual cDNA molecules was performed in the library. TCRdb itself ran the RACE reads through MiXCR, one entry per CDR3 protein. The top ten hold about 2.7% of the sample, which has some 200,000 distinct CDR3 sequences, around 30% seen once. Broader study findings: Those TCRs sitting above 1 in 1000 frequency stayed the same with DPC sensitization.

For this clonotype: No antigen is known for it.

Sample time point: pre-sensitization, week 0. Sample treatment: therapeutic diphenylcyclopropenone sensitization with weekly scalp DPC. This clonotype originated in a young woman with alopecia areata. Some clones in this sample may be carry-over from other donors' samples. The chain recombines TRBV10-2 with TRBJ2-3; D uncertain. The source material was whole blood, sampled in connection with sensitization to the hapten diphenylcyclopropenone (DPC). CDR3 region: CASASLELSTDTQYF. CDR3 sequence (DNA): TGCGCCAGCGCCTCTCTCGAGCTTAGCACAGATACGCAGTATTTT.